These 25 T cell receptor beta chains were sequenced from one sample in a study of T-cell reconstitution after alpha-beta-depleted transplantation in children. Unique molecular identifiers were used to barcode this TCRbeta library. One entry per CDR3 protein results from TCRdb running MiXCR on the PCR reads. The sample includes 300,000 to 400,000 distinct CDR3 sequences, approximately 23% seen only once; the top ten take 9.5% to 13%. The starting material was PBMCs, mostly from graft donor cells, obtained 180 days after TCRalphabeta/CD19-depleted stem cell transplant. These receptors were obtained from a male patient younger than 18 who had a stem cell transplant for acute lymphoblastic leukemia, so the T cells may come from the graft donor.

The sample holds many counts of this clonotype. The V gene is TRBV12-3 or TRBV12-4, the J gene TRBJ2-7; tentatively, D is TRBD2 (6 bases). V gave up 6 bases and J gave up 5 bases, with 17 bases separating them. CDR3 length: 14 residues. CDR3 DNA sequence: TGTGCCAGCAGGCGGGACCCACGATCTCACGAGCAGTACTTC. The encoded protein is CASRRDPRSHEQYF.

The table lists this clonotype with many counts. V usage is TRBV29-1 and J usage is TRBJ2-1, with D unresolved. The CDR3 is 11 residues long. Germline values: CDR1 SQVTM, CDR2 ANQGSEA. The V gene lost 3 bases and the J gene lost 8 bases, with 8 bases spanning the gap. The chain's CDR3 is CSVDLVDEQFF. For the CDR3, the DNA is TGCAGCGTTGATTTAGTCGATGAGCAGTTCTTC.

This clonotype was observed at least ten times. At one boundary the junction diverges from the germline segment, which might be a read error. The CDR3 nucleotides are TGTGCCAGCAGCCAATCCTACGAGCAGTACTTC. It encodes CASSQSYEQYF. V and J are TRBV4-1 and TRBJ2-7; D is undetermined. Germline lookup yields CDR1 MGHRA and CDR2 YSYEKL. This CDR3 contains 11 residues.

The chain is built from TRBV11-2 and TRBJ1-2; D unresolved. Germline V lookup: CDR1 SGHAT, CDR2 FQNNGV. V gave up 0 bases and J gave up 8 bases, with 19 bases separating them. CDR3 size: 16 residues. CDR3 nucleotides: TGTGCCAGCAGCTTAGATTGGATAGGACTAGAATTCGGCTACACCTTC. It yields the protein CASSLDWIGLEFGYTF.

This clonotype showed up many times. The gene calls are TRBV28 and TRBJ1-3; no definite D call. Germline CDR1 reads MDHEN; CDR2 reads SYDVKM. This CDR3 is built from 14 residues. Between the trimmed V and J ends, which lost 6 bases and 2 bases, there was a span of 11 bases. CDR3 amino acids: CASSPAGTGNTIYF. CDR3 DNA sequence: TGTGCCAGCAGCCCTGCAGGAACTGGAAACACCATATATTTT.

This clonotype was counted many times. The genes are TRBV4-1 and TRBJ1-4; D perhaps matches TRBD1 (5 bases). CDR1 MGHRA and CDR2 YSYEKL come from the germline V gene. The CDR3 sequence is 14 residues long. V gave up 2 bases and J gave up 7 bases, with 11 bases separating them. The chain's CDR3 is CASSQRQGSEKLFF. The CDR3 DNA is TGCGCCAGCAGCCAACGTCAGGGTAGTGAAAAACTGTTTTTT.

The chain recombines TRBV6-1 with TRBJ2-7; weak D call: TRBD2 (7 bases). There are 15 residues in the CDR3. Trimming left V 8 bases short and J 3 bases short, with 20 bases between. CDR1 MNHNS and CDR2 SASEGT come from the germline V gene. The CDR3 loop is CASYGGAGAIYEQYF. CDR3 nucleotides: TGTGCCAGCTATGGGGGGGCGGGAGCGATCTACGAGCAGTACTTC.

CDR3 sequence: CATSAGLGDTQYF. DNA of the CDR3: TGTGCCACCAGTGCGGGACTTGGCGATACGCAGTATTTT. The rearrangement joins TRBV24-1 to TRBJ2-3; D possibly corresponds to TRBD2 (6 bases). The V gene lost 5 bases and the J gene lost 6 bases, with 11 bases spanning the gap. This CDR3 comprises 13 residues. Germline CDR1 is KGHDR and CDR2 is SFDVKD.

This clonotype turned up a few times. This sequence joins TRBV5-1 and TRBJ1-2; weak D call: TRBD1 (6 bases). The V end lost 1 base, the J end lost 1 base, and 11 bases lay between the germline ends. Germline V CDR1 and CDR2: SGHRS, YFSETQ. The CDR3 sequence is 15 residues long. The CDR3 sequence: CASSLRTAINYGYTF. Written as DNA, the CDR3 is TGCGCCAGCAGCTTGAGGACAGCGATTAACTATGGCTACACCTTC.

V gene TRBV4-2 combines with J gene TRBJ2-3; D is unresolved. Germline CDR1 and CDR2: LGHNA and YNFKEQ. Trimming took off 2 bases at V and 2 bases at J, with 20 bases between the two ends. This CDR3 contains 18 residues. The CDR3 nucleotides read TGTGCCAGCAGCCAAATCTCTGTGCGAGCCCGTCTCACAGATACGCAGTATTTT. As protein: CASSQISVRARLTDTQYF.

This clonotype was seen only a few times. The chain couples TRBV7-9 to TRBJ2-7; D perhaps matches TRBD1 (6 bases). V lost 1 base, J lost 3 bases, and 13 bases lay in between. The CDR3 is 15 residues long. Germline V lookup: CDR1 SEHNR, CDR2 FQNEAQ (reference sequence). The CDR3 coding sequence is TGTGCCAGCAGCTTAGTTGTCAGGGGCATCTACGAGCAGTACTTC. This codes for CASSLVVRGIYEQYF. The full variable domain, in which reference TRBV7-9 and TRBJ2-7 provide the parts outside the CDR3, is DTGVSQNPRHKITKRGQNVTFRCDPISEHNRLYWYRQTLGQGPEFLTYFQNEAQLEKSRLLSDRFSAERPKGSFSTLEIQRTEQGDSAMYLCASSLVVRGIYEQYFGPGTRLTVT.

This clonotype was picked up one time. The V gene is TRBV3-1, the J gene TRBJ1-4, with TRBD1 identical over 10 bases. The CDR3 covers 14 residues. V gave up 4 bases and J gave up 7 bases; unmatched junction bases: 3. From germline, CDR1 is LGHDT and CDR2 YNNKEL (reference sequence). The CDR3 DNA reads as TGTGCCAGCAGCCTCCGGACAGGGGGTGAAAAACTGTTTTTT. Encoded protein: CASSLRTGGEKLFF.

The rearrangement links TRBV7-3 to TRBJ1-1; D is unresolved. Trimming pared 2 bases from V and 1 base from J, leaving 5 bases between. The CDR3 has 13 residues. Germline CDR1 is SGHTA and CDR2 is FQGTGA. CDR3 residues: CASSLRQNTEAFF. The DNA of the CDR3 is TGTGCCAGCAGCTTACGCCAGAACACTGAAGCTTTCTTT.

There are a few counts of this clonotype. This CDR3 reads CASSQDPGVDEQFF. The DNA for the CDR3 is TGCGCCAGCAGCCAAGATCCGGGGGTCGATGAGCAGTTCTTC. V and J are TRBV4-1 and TRBJ2-1, with a tentative D call TRBD2 (6 bases). Per germline, CDR1 MGHRA and CDR2 YSYEKL. The CDR3 is 14 residues long. V was trimmed by 0 bases and J by 8 bases, leaving 11 bases between them.

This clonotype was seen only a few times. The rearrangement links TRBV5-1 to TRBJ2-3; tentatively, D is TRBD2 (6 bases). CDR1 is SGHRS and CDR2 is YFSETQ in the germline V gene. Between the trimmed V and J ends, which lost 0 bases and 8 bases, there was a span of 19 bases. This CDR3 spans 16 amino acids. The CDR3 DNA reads TGCGCCAGCAGCTTGGGACTAGTTAGGGGCCAGTTTACGCAGTATTTT. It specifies CASSLGLVRGQFTQYF.

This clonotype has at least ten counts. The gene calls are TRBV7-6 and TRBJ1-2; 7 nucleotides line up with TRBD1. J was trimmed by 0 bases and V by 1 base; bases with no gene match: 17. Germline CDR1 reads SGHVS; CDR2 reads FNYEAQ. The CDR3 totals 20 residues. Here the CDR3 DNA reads TGTGCCAGCAGCTTAGTTGGGGACTTGGGTACCGGGACAGCTAACTATGGCTACACCTTC. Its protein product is CASSLVGDLGTGTANYGYTF.

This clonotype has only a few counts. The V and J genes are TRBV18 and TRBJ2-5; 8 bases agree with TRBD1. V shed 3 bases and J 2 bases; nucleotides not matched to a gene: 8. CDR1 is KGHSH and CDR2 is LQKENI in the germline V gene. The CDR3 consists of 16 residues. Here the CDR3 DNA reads TGTGCCAGCTCACCCAGGGGGCGAAGAGAGCAAGAGACCCAGTACTTC. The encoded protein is CASSPRGRREQETQYF.

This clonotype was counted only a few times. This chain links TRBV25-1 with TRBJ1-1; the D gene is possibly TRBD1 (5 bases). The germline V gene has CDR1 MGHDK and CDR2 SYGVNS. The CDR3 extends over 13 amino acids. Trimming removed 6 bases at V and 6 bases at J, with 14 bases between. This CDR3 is CASRGMWGPEAFF. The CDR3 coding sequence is TGTGCCAGCAGGGGAATGTGGGGACCTGAAGCTTTCTTT.

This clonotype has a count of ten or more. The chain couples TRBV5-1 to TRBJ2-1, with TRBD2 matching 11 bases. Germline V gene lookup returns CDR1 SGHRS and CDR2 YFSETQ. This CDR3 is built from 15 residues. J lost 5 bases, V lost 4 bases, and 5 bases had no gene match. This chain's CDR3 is CASSRQTSGNNEQFF. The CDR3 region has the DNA TGCGCCAGCAGCCGCCAGACTAGCGGGAACAATGAGCAGTTCTTC.

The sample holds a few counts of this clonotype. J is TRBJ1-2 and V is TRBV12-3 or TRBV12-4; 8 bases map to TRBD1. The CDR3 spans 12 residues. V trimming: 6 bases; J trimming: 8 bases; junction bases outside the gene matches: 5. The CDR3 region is CASRSTGEGYTF. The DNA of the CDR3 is TGTGCCAGCAGATCGACAGGGGAGGGCTACACCTTC.

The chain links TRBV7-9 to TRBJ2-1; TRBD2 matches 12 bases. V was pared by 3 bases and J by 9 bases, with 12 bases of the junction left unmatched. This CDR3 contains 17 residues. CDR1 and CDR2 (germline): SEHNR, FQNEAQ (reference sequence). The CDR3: CASSLPSGRAGGSEQFF. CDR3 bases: TGTGCCAGCAGCTTGCCTAGCGGGAGGGCCGGGGGGAGTGAGCAGTTCTTC.

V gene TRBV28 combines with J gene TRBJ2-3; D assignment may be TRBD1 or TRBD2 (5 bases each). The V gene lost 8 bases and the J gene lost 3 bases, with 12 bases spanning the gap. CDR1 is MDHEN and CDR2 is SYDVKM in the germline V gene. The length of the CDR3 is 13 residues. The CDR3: CASWGRETDTQYF. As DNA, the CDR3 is TGTGCCAGCTGGGGCAGGGAGACAGATACGCAGTATTTT.

This CDR3 reads CASSPLREGARNEQFF. CDR3 coding DNA: TGTGCCAGCAGCCCCCTCAGGGAGGGGGCTAGAAATGAGCAGTTCTTC. This sequence joins TRBV5-6 and TRBJ2-1; D tentatively reads TRBD1 or TRBD2 (7 bases each). This CDR3 is 16 amino acids long. V gave up 4 bases and J gave up 7 bases, with 21 bases separating them. Germline loops: CDR1 SGHDT, CDR2 YYEEEE.

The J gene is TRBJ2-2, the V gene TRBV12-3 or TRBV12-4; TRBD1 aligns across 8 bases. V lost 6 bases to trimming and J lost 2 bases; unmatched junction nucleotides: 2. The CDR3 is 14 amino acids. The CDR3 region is CASRSGGNTGELFF. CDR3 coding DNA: TGTGCCAGCAGGTCAGGGGGCAACACCGGGGAGCTGTTTTTT.

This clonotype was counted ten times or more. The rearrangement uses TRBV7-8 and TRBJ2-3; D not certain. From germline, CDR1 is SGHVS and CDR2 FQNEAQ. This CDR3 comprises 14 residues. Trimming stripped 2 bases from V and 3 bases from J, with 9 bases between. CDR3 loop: CASSLKGGTDTQYF. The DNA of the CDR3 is TGTGCCAGCAGCTTAAAGGGCGGTACAGATACGCAGTATTTT.